This T cell receptor beta chain was obtained from a study of prognosis after radiotherapy for stage I lung cancer. TCR beta CDR3 was amplified from genomic DNA by two-round multiplex PCR. Initially, in first-round PCR, primers specific to each TRBV and TRBJ gene were used. TCRdb redid the calling of the multiplex PCR reads with MiXCR, one entry per CDR3 protein. The sample consists of around 63,000 distinct CDR3 sequences, around 27% of them appearing once. This clonotype was observed many times. This clonotype originated in a donor over 45 with non-small cell lung cancer. Sequences were derived from PBMCs, sampled before or after stereotactic body radiation therapy (not recorded which).

In nucleotides, the CDR3 is TGTGCCAGCAGCCCCGGGGGCCCGTCCTACAATGAGCAGTTCTTC. Its translation: CASSPGGPSYNEQFF. V gene TRBV4-2 combines with J gene TRBJ2-1, with D possibly called TRBD1 or TRBD2 (6 bases each). The germline gives CDR1 LGHNA, CDR2 YNFKEQ. V dropped 4 bases and J dropped 1 base, with 11 bases sitting between them. The CDR3 is made up of 15 amino acids.